This entry lists 24 T cell receptor beta chains sequenced from one sample in a study of cytomegalovirus exposure and HLA in healthy donors. PCR amplification relied on 60 Vbeta primers (plus 13 Jbeta primers). Clones were sequenced by immunoSEQ multiplex PCR, and TCRdb holds only the in-frame ones, with some missing. The sample includes some 150,000 clones, just under 65% of them seen just once. The material sequenced was PBMCs. The source of these receptors is an older woman in good health and CMV-seropositive.

The rearrangement links TRBV7-2 to TRBJ1-5; 9 nucleotides line up with TRBD1. Trimming at V came to 5 bases and at J to 4 bases, leaving 3 bases not matched to a gene. This CDR3 is built from 14 residues. The germline V gene encodes CDR1 SGHTA and CDR2 FQGNSA. The CDR3 loop is CASSQTGGNQPQHF. CDR3 DNA: TGTGCCAGCAGCCAGACAGGGGGGAATCAGCCCCAGCATTTT. The full variable domain, with the rest looked up from reference TRBV7-2 and TRBJ1-5, is GAGVSQSPSNKVTEKGKDVELRCDPISGHTALYWYRQSLGQGLEFLIYFQGNSAPDKSGLPSDRFSAERTGGSVSTLTIQRTQQEDSAVYLCASSQTGGNQPQHFGDGTRLSIL.

This sequence joins TRBV4-1 and TRBJ2-4; 13 bases fit TRBD2. Looked up from germline, CDR1 is MGHRA and CDR2 is YSYEKL. This CDR3 spans 17 amino acids. Unmatched junction bases numbered 8, after V lost 2 bases and J lost 7 bases. CDR3 in amino acids: CASSQTSGRASGNIQYF. The CDR3 DNA is TGCGCCAGCAGCCAAACTAGCGGGAGGGCCTCAGGTAACATTCAGTACTTC.

The V call is TRBV4-1, the J call TRBJ1-5, with D possibly being TRBD1 (6 bases). The V end was cut by 1 base, the J end by 4 bases, with 8 bases between. The CDR3 is made up of 14 amino acids. Germline CDR1 and CDR2: MGHRA and YSYEKL. CDR3: CASSQVQGNQPQHF. The CDR3 region has the DNA TGCGCCAGCAGCCAAGTCCAGGGGAATCAGCCCCAGCATTTT.

The chain links TRBV4-1 to TRBJ1-3, with D maybe TRBD1 (5 bases). V shed 0 bases and J shed 2 bases, with 20 bases lying between them. This CDR3 comprises 19 residues. The germline V gene has CDR1 MGHRA and CDR2 YSYEKL. CDR3 bases: TGCGCCAGCAGCCAAGAGGGGCCTGAGGCCTTCCTCCCTGGAAACACCATATATTTT. Its protein product is CASSQEGPEAFLPGNTIYF.

The chain combines TRBV25-1 with TRBJ2-5; 7 positions match TRBD1. CDR1 and CDR2 from the germline V gene are MGHDK and SYGVNS. Losses at the gene ends were 1 base for V and 5 bases for J; bases not matched to a gene: 7. The CDR3 extends over 15 amino acids. DNA of the CDR3: TGTGCCAGCAGTGAATTGAGGGGGCTGGGGGAGACCCAGTACTTC. Its translation is CASSELRGLGETQYF.

This chain uses TRBV5-8 with TRBJ1-2, with 9 nucleotides matching TRBD1. CDR3 length: 15 residues. Trimming removed 0 bases from V and 5 bases from J; junction bases left unmatched: 5. CDR1 and CDR2 (germline): SGHTS, YDEGEE. CDR3 nucleotides: TGTGCCAGCAGCTTGGCCGGGACAGGGTTTTATGGCTACACCTTC. This sequence encodes CASSLAGTGFYGYTF. The full variable domain, with the rest looked up from reference TRBV5-8 and TRBJ1-2, is EAGVTQSPTHLIKTRGQQATLRCSPISGHTSVYWYQQALGLGLQFLLWYDEGEERNRGNFPPRFSGRQFPNYSSELNVNALELEDSALYLCASSLAGTGFYGYTFGSGTRLTVV.

This clone has a single count. This chain links TRBV19 with TRBJ2-7; TRBD1 matches 8 bases. CDR1 and CDR2 (germline): LNHDA, SQIVND (reference sequence). V gave up 4 bases and J gave up 2 bases; unmatched junction bases: 4. The CDR3 is 14 amino acids. This CDR3 reads CASSTTGDAYEQYF. The CDR3 DNA follows: TGTGCCAGTAGTACGACAGGGGATGCCTACGAGCAGTACTTC.

The CDR3 DNA is TGTGCCAGCGGGGGGGTCGCGAACACCGGGGAGCTGTTTTTT. Translation: CASGGVANTGELFF. V is TRBV2 and J is TRBJ2-2; 7 bases fit TRBD2. V lost 8 bases, J lost 0 bases, and 3 bases stayed unmatched. The CDR3 runs to 14 residues. Germline V lookup: CDR1 SNHLY, CDR2 FYNNEI.

This clone appeared a few times. The chain is built from TRBV19 and TRBJ1-2, with 9 bases lining up with TRBD1. V lost 5 bases, J lost 8 bases, and 6 bases stayed unmatched. This CDR3 is 13 amino acids long. Looked up from germline, CDR1 is LNHDA and CDR2 is SQIVND (reference sequence). The CDR3 sequence is CASSWDRVYGYTF. CDR3 DNA sequence: TGTGCCAGTAGTTGGGACAGGGTCTACGGCTACACCTTC.

V is TRBV28 and J is TRBJ1-5, with D uncertain. CDR1 and CDR2 from the germline V gene are MDHEN and SYDVKM. With 5 bases removed from V and 3 bases from J, the gap between germline ends came to 14 bases. The CDR3 consists of 15 residues. The CDR3 sequence: CASSVYGQSNQPQHF. CDR3 DNA: TGTGCCAGCAGTGTATATGGGCAGTCCAATCAGCCCCAGCATTTT.

In DNA form, the CDR3 reads TGTGCCAGCAGCCCCGGCCTGGGGCGAGGACAGTCAGATACGCAGTATTTT. Encoded protein: CASSPGLGRGQSDTQYF. The chain combines TRBV7-3 with TRBJ2-3; D is possibly TRBD1 (6 bases). Germline CDR1 SGHTA, CDR2 FQGTGA. V lost 5 bases and J 4 bases, leaving 22 bases between the germline ends. CDR3 length: 17 residues.

V and J are TRBV5-1 and TRBJ1-1, with D unclear. The V gene's germline CDR1 is SGHRS and CDR2 YFSETQ. CDR3 length: 14 amino acids. V was clipped by 3 bases and J by 0 bases, with 9 bases between them. CDR3 region: CASSSPGLNTEAFF. CDR3 bases: TGCGCCAGCAGCTCCCCAGGTTTGAACACTGAAGCTTTCTTT. The entire variable domain, with the rest obtained from reference TRBV5-1 and TRBJ1-1, is as follows: KAGVTQTPRYLIKTRGQQVTLSCSPISGHRSVSWYQQTPGQGLQFLFEYFSETQRNKGNFPGRFSGRQFSNSRSEMNVSTLELGDSALYLCASSSPGLNTEAFFGQGTRLTVV.

The J gene is TRBJ1-1, the V gene TRBV2; a possible D gene is TRBD1 (6 bases). Trimming took 5 bases from V and 0 from J, leaving 13 bases between them. This CDR3 comprises 15 residues. Germline V gene lookup returns CDR1 SNHLY and CDR2 FYNNEI. The CDR3: CASSTGSLMNTEAFF. In DNA form, the CDR3 reads TGTGCCAGCAGTACAGGGTCCCTCATGAACACTGAAGCTTTCTTT. The full variable domain, completed using reference TRBV2 and TRBJ1-1, is EPEVTQTPSHQVTQMGQEVILRCVPISNHLYFYWYRQILGQKVEFLVSFYNNEISEKSEIFDDQFSVERPDGSNFTLKIRSTKLEDSAMYFCASSTGSLMNTEAFFGQGTRLTVV.

The rearrangement uses TRBV18 and TRBJ2-1; TRBD1 aligns across 7 bases. The CDR3 is 11 amino acids. Germline V gives CDR1 KGHSH, CDR2 LQKENI. With 5 bases clipped from V and 10 bases from J, the junction kept 2 bases outside the gene matches. The CDR3 is CASSDREEQFF. CDR3 nucleotide sequence: TGTGCCAGCTCAGACAGGGAAGAGCAGTTCTTC.

This sequence joins TRBV9 and TRBJ2-1; 8 positions match TRBD2. The V segment lost 0 bases and the J segment 7 bases; nucleotides outside the gene matches: 6. Germline CDR1 and CDR2: SGDLS and YYNGEE. The CDR3 extends over 15 amino acids. The CDR3 DNA reads as TGTGCCAGCAGCGTAGTTAGCGGGAAAGAGAATGAGCAGTTCTTC. This codes for CASSVVSGKENEQFF.

The chain links TRBV27 to TRBJ2-7; 8 bases map to TRBD2. Germline assignment: CDR1 MNHEY and CDR2 SMNVEV (reference sequence). V gave up 6 bases and J gave up 2 bases; unmatched junction bases: 9. This CDR3 has 15 residues. CDR3 in amino acids: CASSLQPGLAYEQYF. The CDR3, as DNA: TGTGCCAGCAGCCTCCAACCGGGACTAGCCTACGAGCAGTACTTC.

The chain is built from TRBV5-8 and TRBJ2-5; TRBD2 is a possible D gene (6 bases). CDR1 SGHTS and CDR2 YDEGEE come from the germline V gene. This CDR3 contains 14 residues. Trimming pared 4 bases from V and 4 bases from J, leaving 14 bases between. CDR3 region: CASSTGQGGETQYF. CDR3 bases: TGTGCCAGCAGCACGGGGCAGGGAGGAGAGACCCAGTACTTC.

Only a few counts were recorded for this clone. The chain couples TRBV7-3 to TRBJ2-5, with 8 bases fitting TRBD2. This CDR3 region has 16 residues. With 4 bases clipped from V and 7 bases from J, the junction kept 14 bases outside the gene matches. The germline V gene encodes CDR1 SGHTA and CDR2 FQGTGA. In DNA form, the CDR3 reads TGTGCCAGCAGCTCGCAGGCTTCGACTAGCGCAGGGACCCAGTACTTC. Its protein is CASSSQASTSAGTQYF. Full variable domain (rest looked up from reference TRBV7-3 and TRBJ2-5): GAGVSQTPSNKVTEKGKYVELRCDPISGHTALYWYRQSLGQGPEFLIYFQGTGAADDSGLPNDRFFAVRPEGSVSTLKIQRTERGDSAVYLCASSSQASTSAGTQYFGPGTRLLVL.

V usage is TRBV18 and J usage is TRBJ2-1; TRBD2 matches at 12 bases. V was pared by 6 bases and J by 4 bases, with 16 bases of the junction left unmatched. Germline CDR1 reads KGHSH; CDR2 reads LQKENI. This CDR3 contains 19 residues. CDR3 nucleotides: TGTGCCAGCTCCCCCCTAGCGGGAGGGCCCTTAGGCGAATACAATGAGCAGTTCTTC. This translates into CASSPLAGGPLGEYNEQFF.

This chain joins TRBV7-9 and TRBJ1-1, with 10 bases that match TRBD1. With V trimmed by 1 base and J by 6 bases, 8 bases remained unmatched. The CDR3 has 16 amino acids. Germline CDR1 reads SEHNR; CDR2 reads FQNEAQ (reference sequence). The CDR3, as DNA: TGTGCCAGCAGCTTAGGTCTGACAGGGGGCGAGCCTGAAGCTTTCTTT. It specifies CASSLGLTGGEPEAFF.

This clone was found once. The V and J genes are TRBV6-6 and TRBJ2-1; weak D call: TRBD1 (6 bases). V lost 6 bases, J lost 15 bases, and 15 bases lay in between. Germline V gene lookup returns CDR1 MNHNY and CDR2 SVGAGI (reference sequence). The CDR3 length is 11 residues. CDR3 coding DNA: TGTGCCAGCAGCAACCCACAGGGATGGTTCTTC. Amino acid sequence: CASSNPQGWFF.

The CDR3 sequence: CASRLGTGDQPQHF. CDR3 sequence (DNA): TGTGCAAGTCGCTTAGGGACAGGGGATCAGCCCCAGCATTTT. The rearrangement uses TRBV12-2 and TRBJ1-5; the table gives TRBD1 as D, unverified against the DNA. TRBV12-2 is a listed pseudogene. This CDR3 is 14 amino acids long.

This rearrangement joins TRBV5-4 to TRBJ2-7; 8 bases align to TRBD2. The CDR3 consists of 15 residues. V gave up 1 base and J gave up 7 bases; unmatched junction bases: 10. In germline, CDR1 is SGHNT, CDR2 YYREEE (reference sequence). The CDR3 here is CASSLSPGGPREQYF. The DNA for the CDR3 is TGTGCCAGCAGCTTGTCTCCGGGAGGGCCGAGAGAGCAGTACTTC.

This chain links TRBV7-9 with TRBJ1-1, with 9 nucleotides matching TRBD1. The J segment lost 13 bases and the V segment lost 5 bases, leaving 5 bases of the junction unmatched. Germline V gene data show CDR1 as SEHNR and CDR2 as FQNEAQ (reference sequence). The CDR3 is made up of 11 amino acids. The CDR3 DNA follows: TGTGCCAGCAGCGGACCGGGACAGGGTTTCTTT. The encoded protein is CASSGPGQGFF.